This entry features one T cell receptor beta chain sequence. Its antigen is unknown. This may be a read error, as it is one base from a much larger clone. This CDR3 fails to terminate in the conserved phenylalanine or tryptophan, so it likely reflects a read error. The junction had 4 bases not matched to a gene; V was cut back by 4 bases and J by 4 bases. This CDR3 region has 14 residues. Germline values: CDR1 SGHRS, CDR2 YFSETQ. These data are taken from a study of T-cell reconstitution after alpha-beta-depleted transplantation in children. Regarding the study as a whole: T-cell counts and diversity at one year following transplant were attributed mainly to newly produced T cells. From surviving recipient T cells and thymic progenitors came the high day-60 TCRbeta diversity observed in some patients. Reportedly, alpha-beta T cells present about two months post-transplant originated from several hundred expanded clones of graft origin.

Unique molecular identifiers were used to barcode this TCRbeta library. A single record per CDR3 protein comes from TCRdb applying MiXCR to the PCR reads. The table shows more than 400,000 distinct CDR3 sequences, with 43% occurring only once. Sequencing used PBMCs, obtained before TCRalphabeta/CD19-depleted stem cell transplant. V gene TRBV5-1 combines with J gene TRBJ1-1, with 10 bases identical to TRBD1. This receptor was obtained from a girl aged 2-10 years with aplastic anemia, due to receive a stem cell transplant. The CDR3 sequence is CASSKTGGGTEAFS. In nucleotides, the CDR3 is TGCGCCAGCAGCAAGACAGGGGGCGGCACTGAAGCTTTCTCT.